This T cell receptor beta chain was documented in a study of human T cells and chemical hapten exposure. TCRdb fed the RACE reads into MiXCR, producing one record per CDR3 protein. In the table there are about 41,000 distinct CDR3 sequences, more than 3% of which are singletons. The time point was: patch test 1, 2 weeks after DPC sensitization. Treatment: therapeutic diphenylcyclopropenone sensitization with weekly scalp DPC. Sequencing started from total RNA isolated from unfractionated whole blood. The germline CDR1 and CDR2 sequences are DFQATT and SNEGSKA (reference sequence). The length of the CDR3 is 14 residues. Trimming removed 5 bases at V and 3 bases at J, with 14 bases between.

J is TRBJ2-1 and V is TRBV20-1, with D perhaps matching TRBD2 (6 bases). This TCR was recovered from a man in his forties or fifties with alopecia areata. Some clones in this sample may be carry-over from other donors' samples. The sequenced sample was whole blood, obtained in connection with sensitization to the hapten diphenylcyclopropenone (DPC). The CDR3 spells CSAAVGSGYNEQFF. The CDR3 DNA is TGCAGTGCTGCGGTTGGTAGCGGCTACAATGAGCAGTTCTTC.